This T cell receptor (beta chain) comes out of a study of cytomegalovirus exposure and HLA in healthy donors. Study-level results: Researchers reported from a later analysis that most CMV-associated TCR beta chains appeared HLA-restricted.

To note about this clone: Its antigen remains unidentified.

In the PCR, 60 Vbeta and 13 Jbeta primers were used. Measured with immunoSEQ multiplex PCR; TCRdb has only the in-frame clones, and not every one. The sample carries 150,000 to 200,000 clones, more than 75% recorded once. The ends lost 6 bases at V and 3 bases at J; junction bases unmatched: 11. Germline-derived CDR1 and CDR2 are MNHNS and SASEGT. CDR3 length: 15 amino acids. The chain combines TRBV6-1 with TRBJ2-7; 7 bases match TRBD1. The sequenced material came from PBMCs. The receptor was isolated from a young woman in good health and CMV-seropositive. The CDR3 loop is CASRPDGTVVYEQYF. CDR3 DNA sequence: TGTGCCAGCAGACCCGACGGGACAGTGGTCTACGAGCAGTACTTC.